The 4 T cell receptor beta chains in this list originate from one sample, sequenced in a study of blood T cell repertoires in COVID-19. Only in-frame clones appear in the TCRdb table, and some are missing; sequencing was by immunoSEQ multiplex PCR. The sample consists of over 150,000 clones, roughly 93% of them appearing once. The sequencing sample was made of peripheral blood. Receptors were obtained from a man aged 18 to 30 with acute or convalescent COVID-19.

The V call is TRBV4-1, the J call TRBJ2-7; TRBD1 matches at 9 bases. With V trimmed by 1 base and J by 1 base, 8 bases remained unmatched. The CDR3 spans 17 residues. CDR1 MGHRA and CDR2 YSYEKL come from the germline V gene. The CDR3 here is CASSQAPDRGASYEQYF. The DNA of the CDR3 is TGCGCCAGCAGCCAAGCGCCGGACAGGGGTGCATCCTACGAGCAGTACTTC.

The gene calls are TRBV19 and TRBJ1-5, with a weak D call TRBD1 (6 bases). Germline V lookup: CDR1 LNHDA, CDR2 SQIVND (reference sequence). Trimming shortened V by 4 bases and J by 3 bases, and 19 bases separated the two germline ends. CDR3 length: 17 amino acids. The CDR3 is CASSTSGQIRINQPQHF. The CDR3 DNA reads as TGTGCCAGTAGTACATCTGGACAGATAAGAATCAATCAGCCCCAGCATTTT.

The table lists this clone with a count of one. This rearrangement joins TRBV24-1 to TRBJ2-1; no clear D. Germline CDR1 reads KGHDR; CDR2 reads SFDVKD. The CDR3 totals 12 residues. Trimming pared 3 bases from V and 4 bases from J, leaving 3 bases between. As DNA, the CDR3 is TGTGCCACCAGTGATCCGTACAATGAGCAGTTCTTC. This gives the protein CATSDPYNEQFF.

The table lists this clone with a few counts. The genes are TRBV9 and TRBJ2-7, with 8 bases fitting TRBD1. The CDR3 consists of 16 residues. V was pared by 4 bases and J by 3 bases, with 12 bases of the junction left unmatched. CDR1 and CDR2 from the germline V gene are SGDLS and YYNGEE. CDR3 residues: CASSPKGQGSGYEQYF. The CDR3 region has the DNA TGTGCCAGCAGCCCGAAAGGACAGGGTTCCGGCTACGAGCAGTACTTC.